This TCR beta chain derives from a study of blood T cell repertoires in COVID-19. This table comes from immunoSEQ multiplex PCR, and its TCRdb copy is limited to in-frame clones, with some not included. This sample has about 87,000 clones, with roughly 80% found just once. The germline CDR1 and CDR2 sequences are LGHDT and YNNKEL (reference sequence). Trimming removed 0 bases from V and 3 bases from J, with 14 bases in between. The CDR3 extends over 16 amino acids. This clone was recorded a few times. The chain has TRBV3-1 (or the pseudogene TRBV3-2) and TRBJ1-1; a weak D match, TRBD1 (5 bases). The sequence derives from a woman aged 45-65 years with acute or convalescent COVID-19. The sequenced sample was peripheral blood. CDR3 bases: TGTGCCAGCAGCCAAGATAGTCAGGGAAGGTACACTGAAGCTTTCTTT. This sequence encodes CASSQDSQGRYTEAFF.